This T cell receptor beta chain was captured by sequencing in a study of blood T cell repertoires in COVID-19 (dated by TCRdb to the early 2020s). Context from the whole study: Samples covering the acute and convalescent phases of COVID-19 were provided by collaborators in the United States, Italy and Spain. The prospective study material was composed of cDNA or gDNA derived from T cells, B-cell-depleted T cells, or PBMCs. The dataset comprised deeply sampled blood TCRbeta repertoires from subjects exposed to, actively infected with, or recovered from COVID-19. The repertoires were released in a freely available public database intended as a resource for research on the immune response to SARS-CoV-2. The samples were drawn from the first 160 participants of the ongoing ImmuneRACE study and from 1,254 subjects provided by 6 global collaborators. The sample metadata nearly always contained a de-identified subject ID, COVID-19 status, age in years and sex. HLA class I and class II types, where available, came from metadata supplied by the sample provider rather than from assay-based typing.

TCRbeta CDR3 regions were amplified from genomic DNA by means of the immunoSEQ Assay, a bias-controlled multiplex PCR. For the original study's pipeline: Within the assay, amplification of reference gene primers was used to estimate how many nucleated cells each sample contained. To quantify the absolute abundance of each unique TCRbeta CDR3 rearrangement, sequence reads were collapsed and filtered. For each sample, productive Simpson clonality was calculated by taking the square root of Simpson's diversity index across productive rearrangements. Imported from immuneACCESS, the table was reduced by TCRdb to in-frame sequences with V and J called. These copies leave out some clones; in studies compared against another copy, an unresolved V gene accounts for under half, and the cause of the remainder is not known. D and trimming come from the DNA, and the V and J calls and clone size come from that table. This sample has 300,000 to 350,000 clones in its table, and almost 90% of those were observed once. In total, the top ten clones hold approximately 7.4% of the sample.

One collaborating source in Seattle enrolled patients while the patients were actively infected and followed the patients over time throughout the course of disease. Collaborating institutions collected whole blood in K2EDTA tubes following their own protocols. For TCRbeta analysis, collaborator samples were shipped as frozen whole blood, as isolated PBMCs, or as DNA extracted from either sample type. Concerning this clone itself: Its binding antigen is unknown. No base quality values were provided; no much bigger clone lies one nucleotide off.

The study at large found these results: The amount of clinical and demographic metadata varied by source and participant and was provided uncurated.

Trimming removed 6 bases from V and 5 bases from J; the gene matches leave 7 bases unexplained. As encoded in the germline V gene, CDR1 is SNHLY while CDR2 is FYNNEI. The CDR3, from cysteine to phenylalanine, totals 14 residues. Only the CDR3 region is kept as DNA, spanning 42 bases read in frame from base 1. The sequencing input was peripheral blood. This receptor was obtained from a woman between 65 and 79 years old with COVID-19, enrolled during active disease. The chain employs TRBV2 and TRBJ2-5; 9 nucleotides in the junction match TRBD1. The CDR3 reads CASRATGGIETQYF. The DNA is as follows: TGTGCCAGCAGGGCGACAGGGGGGATCGAGACCCAGTACTTC.